This T cell receptor (beta chain) appears in the sequencing data of a study of molecular identifiers for immune sequencing clone quantification. Broader study findings: It was shown that clones above 20 RNA copies held over 99% of effector molecules, but under 1% in naive cells.

The CDR3 is 15 amino acids. Per germline, CDR1 MNHEY and CDR2 SMNVEV (reference sequence). V shed 7 bases, J shed 8 bases, and the junction held 6 bases outside the gene matches. Library preparation followed earlier protocols using designated TCR primers. TCRdb reprocessed the PCR reads with MiXCR, giving one entry per CDR3 protein. The profile shows 62,000 or so distinct CDR3 sequences, about a sixth of them singletons. With respect to this clonotype: The antigen is undetermined.

The V gene is TRBV27, the J gene TRBJ2-1; 15 bases are a match to TRBD2. The TCR comes from a human donor in good health. Some libraries in this study had Jurkat cell RNA spiked in. The sequencing sample was made of naive CD8+ T cells from blood, with Jurkat cell RNA spiked in. Noted subset: FACS-sorted CD8+CD4-CCR7+CD45RA+ naive T cells. CDR3 loop: CASTPGTSGRYEQFF. CDR3 DNA sequence: TGTGCCAGCACCCCAGGGACTAGCGGGAGGTATGAGCAGTTCTTC.